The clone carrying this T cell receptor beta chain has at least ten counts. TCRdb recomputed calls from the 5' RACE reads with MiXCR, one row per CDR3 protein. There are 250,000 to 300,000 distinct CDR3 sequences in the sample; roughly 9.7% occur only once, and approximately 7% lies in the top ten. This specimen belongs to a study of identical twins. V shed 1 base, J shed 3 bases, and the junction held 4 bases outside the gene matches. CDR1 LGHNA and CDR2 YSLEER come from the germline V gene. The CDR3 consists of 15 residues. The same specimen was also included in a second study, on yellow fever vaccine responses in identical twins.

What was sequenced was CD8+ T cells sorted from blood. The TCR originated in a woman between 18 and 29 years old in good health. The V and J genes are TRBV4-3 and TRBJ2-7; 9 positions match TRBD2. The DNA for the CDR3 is TGCGCCAGCAGCCAAGCTAGCGGGATCATCTACGAGCAGTACTTC. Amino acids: CASSQASGIIYEQYF.